What follows describes a single T cell receptor beta chain. The antigen remains unidentified. This was the immunoSEQ version 4 assay in survey mode. Libraries were prepared by immunoSEQ multiplex PCR; TCRdb keeps only in-frame clonotypes and omits some of them. Of fewer than 45,000 clones in the sample, 88% are singletons; the top ten hold 0.45% to 0.5%. The data are from a study of persistence of HIV-infected CD4 T cells. Study-level information: Anti-CD3/anti-CD28 beads activated more cells than antigen stimulation did.

Nonspecific anti-CD3/anti-CD28 bead stimulation represents the broad CD4+ T cell repertoire. Sorting of responding CD4+ T cells relied on upregulated CD40 ligand together with CD69. Suppressive ART was started during chronic HIV-1 infection in these adults. The germline V gene has CDR1 LNHNV and CDR2 YYDKDF (reference sequence). Trimming removed 2 bases at V and 3 bases at J, with 2 bases between. This CDR3 is 12 amino acids long. Study results and limitations: Degenerate expanded CDR3beta sequences were enriched among CMV- and Gag-responding cells. Within sorted populations, more oligoclonal TCRs accompanied more oligoclonal proviruses.

The rearrangement links TRBV15 to TRBJ1-5; D not certain. This receptor was identified in an adult woman with HIV who was CMV-seropositive. Specimen: CD4+ T cells sorted from PBMCs after roughly 20-hour stimulation, collected from a patient who received antiretroviral therapy. In DNA, the CDR3 is TGTGCCACCAGCAGACCCAATCAGCCCCAGCATTTT. It codes for CATSRPNQPQHF.